The 24 T cell receptor beta chains below all came from one sample that was sequenced in a study of monozygotic twins with inflammatory bowel disease. TCRdb reworked the 5' RACE reads into one entry per CDR3 protein, no DNA. The sample's table shows 150,000 to 200,000 distinct CDR3 sequences. The material sequenced was blood. These receptors all come from a human donor with ulcerative colitis or Crohn's disease, or a healthy co-twin of an affected twin (not recorded which).

V gene TRBV10-2 combines with J gene TRBJ2-5; there is no DNA to check the TCRdb D call of TRBD1. Germline CDR1 is WSHSY and CDR2 is SAAADI. CDR3 size: 14 residues. CDR3 region: CASSEGGNQETQYF.

The genes are TRBV6-5 and TRBJ1-6. The CDR3 has 11 residues. The germline V gene has CDR1 MNHEY and CDR2 SVGAGI. CDR3 protein: CASDGNSPLHF.

The CDR3 loop reads CASTGVNEKLFF. The rearrangement links TRBV7-9 to TRBJ1-4; TCRdb returns TRBD1, unconfirmable since there is no DNA. Germline V gives CDR1 SEHNR, CDR2 FQNEAQ (reference sequence). CDR3 length: 12 residues.

The rearrangement uses TRBV20-1 and TRBJ1-6; without DNA, the TCRdb call of TRBD1 cannot be checked. CDR3 length: 16 amino acids. Germline CDR1 DFQATT, CDR2 SNEGSKA (reference sequence). CDR3 residues: CSARDTGGAANSPLHF.

The V call is TRBV19, the J call TRBJ2-1. Germline CDR1 is LNHDA and CDR2 is SQIVND (reference sequence). There are 12 residues in the CDR3. CDR3 sequence reads: CASSRRSNEQFF.

CDR3 protein: CASSQVQGSYEQYF. The rearrangement joins TRBV4-1 to TRBJ2-7. This CDR3 is built from 14 residues. Germline CDR1 and CDR2: MGHRA and YSYEKL.

V and J are TRBV7-9 and TRBJ1-2; absent DNA, TCRdb's TRBD1 call cannot be checked. From germline, CDR1 is SEHNR and CDR2 FQNEAQ (reference sequence). The CDR3 has 13 amino acids. CDR3 loop: CASSYGGNYGYTF.

V and J are TRBV11-1 and TRBJ1-1. This CDR3 spans 13 amino acids. The germline V gene encodes CDR1 SGHAT and CDR2 FQDESV (reference sequence). The CDR3 sequence is CASSLADGTEAFF.

The genes are TRBV12-3 or TRBV12-4 and TRBJ2-2; the D call of TRBD1 rests on TCRdb alone, since no DNA is present to check it. CDR3 length: 13 amino acids. CDR3 sequence: CASSPRATGELFF.

This sequence joins TRBV5-1 and TRBJ2-2; TCRdb indicates TRBD2, and absent DNA this call remains unverified. Per germline, CDR1 SGHRS and CDR2 YFSETQ. CDR3 length equals 14 residues. CDR3 sequence reads: CASSAVREAGELFF.

V usage is TRBV5-1 and J usage is TRBJ2-3; TCRdb indicates TRBD2, and absent DNA this call remains unverified. Germline V gene sequence: CDR1 SGHRS, CDR2 YFSETQ. CDR3 length equals 14 residues. The CDR3 region is CASSPAGGIDTQYF.

The rearrangement links TRBV20-1 to TRBJ1-5; the TCRdb call, TRBD1, lacks DNA for checking. Germline CDR1 reads DFQATT; CDR2 reads SNEGSKA (reference sequence). The CDR3 has 16 amino acids. The chain's CDR3 is CSARVSGALPHQLQHF.

V is TRBV25-1 and J is TRBJ2-7; TCRdb calls TRBD2, which cannot be checked without DNA. This CDR3 has 14 amino acids. Germline values: CDR1 MGHDK, CDR2 SYGVNS. This CDR3 reads CASRQRGWPYEQYF.

The CDR3 is CASSPPSTDTQYF. V gene TRBV18 combines with J gene TRBJ2-3. The germline CDR1 and CDR2 sequences are KGHSH and LQKENI. This CDR3 is built from 13 residues.

The chain couples TRBV20-1 to TRBJ2-1; TCRdb's assignment of TRBD1 cannot be checked, as there is no DNA. CDR1 is DFQATT, CDR2 SNEGSKA, per germline (reference sequence). The CDR3 has 15 residues. The CDR3 region is CSANPFTRSYNEQFF.

The chain carries TRBV29-1 and TRBJ2-3; the D call from TCRdb, TRBD2, cannot be confirmed without DNA. This CDR3 region has 14 residues. The germline V gene encodes CDR1 SQVTM and CDR2 ANQGSEA. This CDR3 is CSVGGLAGADTQYF.

The chain couples TRBV12-3 or TRBV12-4 to TRBJ1-1; TCRdb calls TRBD1, which cannot be checked without DNA. The CDR3 runs 16 residues. This chain's CDR3 is CASTLGIPTMNTEAFF.

This chain links TRBV4-3 with TRBJ2-1; the D call from TCRdb, TRBD2, cannot be confirmed without DNA. Germline values: CDR1 LGHNA, CDR2 YSLEER. The CDR3 totals 16 residues. The CDR3 loop is CASSPAGTSGRKVQFF.

The V gene is TRBV28, the J gene TRBJ2-1; the D gene TCRdb calls, TRBD2, cannot be checked with no DNA. The CDR3 spans 16 residues. Germline V lookup: CDR1 MDHEN, CDR2 SYDVKM. The CDR3 spells CASIGTSGRAGNEQFF.

The gene calls are TRBV5-1 and TRBJ2-7; TCRdb selects TRBD1, and the lack of DNA leaves this call unchecked. CDR3 length equals 12 residues. Germline V gives CDR1 SGHRS, CDR2 YFSETQ. This chain's CDR3 is CASSFGGVEQYF.

This rearrangement joins TRBV19 to TRBJ2-1; checking the TCRdb D call of TRBD2 is not possible without DNA. CDR1 is LNHDA, CDR2 SQIVND, per germline (reference sequence). The CDR3 is 16 residues long. The CDR3 sequence is CASKERGGRAKNEQFF.

This chain connects TRBV29-1 to TRBJ2-3; TCRdb lists TRBD2, though no DNA is available to test this call. This CDR3 has 16 residues. The germline CDR1 and CDR2 sequences are SQVTM and ANQGSEA. The chain's CDR3 is CSVEFGLAGSTDTQYF.

CDR3 in amino acids: CATKSGSLGSTDTQYF. The chain carries TRBV15 and TRBJ2-3; TCRdb calls TRBD2, which cannot be checked without DNA. Germline V gives CDR1 LNHNV, CDR2 YYDKDF (reference sequence). This CDR3 spans 16 amino acids.

V gene TRBV29-1 combines with J gene TRBJ1-2. CDR1 is SQVTM and CDR2 is ANQGSEA in the germline V gene. CDR3 length equals 12 residues. CDR3 residues: CSVGSTNYGYTF.